The 11 T cell receptor beta chains below all came from one sample that was sequenced in a study of T cell responses to AZD1222 COVID-19 vaccine. The protocol was immunoSEQ multiplex PCR, while the TCRdb copy is restricted to in-frame clones and leaves out a portion. The sample lists 110,000 to 150,000 clones; roughly nine tenths were seen once. The specimen comprised peripheral blood, sampled on day 0 of AZD1222 vaccination. These receptors came from an adult in good health.

With regard to this clone: The junction does not match germline at one end; this may be a read error. The CDR3 loop reads CASILDRTLNQAQHF. The CDR3 DNA is TGTGCCAGCATATTAGACAGGACCCTCAATCAGGCCCAGCATTTT. V and J are TRBV6-5 and TRBJ1-5; D may be TRBD1 (6 bases). This CDR3 has 15 amino acids. Germline V gives CDR1 MNHEY, CDR2 SVGAGI.

The rearrangement uses TRBV24-1 and TRBJ1-2, with 7 bases matching TRBD1. This CDR3 is 15 amino acids long. Germline-derived CDR1 and CDR2 are KGHDR and SFDVKD. J was trimmed by 0 bases and V by 5 bases; bases with no gene match: 5. CDR3 region: CATSGRQGANYGYTF. CDR3 bases: TGTGCCACCAGTGGAAGACAGGGCGCTAACTATGGCTACACCTTC.

This rearrangement joins TRBV7-2 to TRBJ2-7; TRBD2 agrees at 12 bases. V shed 1 base and J 6 bases; nucleotides not matched to a gene: 4. The CDR3 sequence is 15 residues long. CDR1 is SGHTA, CDR2 FQGNSA, per germline. CDR3 sequence reads: CASSLGLAGVSEQYF. The CDR3 DNA follows: TGTGCCAGCAGCTTAGGACTAGCGGGAGTATCCGAGCAGTACTTC.

The chain recombines TRBV19 with TRBJ1-2; 7 bases line up with TRBD1. There are 14 residues in the CDR3. V was pared by 2 bases and J by 6 bases, with 6 bases of the junction left unmatched. Germline V gene sequence: CDR1 LNHDA, CDR2 SQIVND (reference sequence). CDR3 loop: CASSITGTDDGYTF. The DNA of the CDR3 is TGTGCCAGTAGTATAACCGGGACAGACGATGGCTACACCTTC. The complete variable domain, with remaining parts taken from reference TRBV19 and TRBJ1-2, reads DGGITQSPKYLFRKEGQNVTLSCEQNLNHDAMYWYRQDPGQGLRLIYYSQIVNDFQKGDIAEGYSVSREKKESFPLTVTSAQKNPTAFYLCASSITGTDDGYTFGSGTRLTVV.

This clone was picked up one time. The J gene is TRBJ1-6, the V gene TRBV28, with D possibly matching TRBD1 (5 bases). The V end was cut by 10 bases, the J end by 0 bases, with 13 bases between. CDR3 size: 15 residues. Germline V gives CDR1 MDHEN, CDR2 SYDVKM. In DNA form, the CDR3 reads TGTGCCATCGGGGGGACTAGCTCCTATAATTCACCCCTCCACTTT. Translation: CAIGGTSSYNSPLHF.

This chain links TRBV30 with TRBJ1-5, with 8 bases matching TRBD1. The CDR3 is 14 residues long. Trimming cost V 2 bases and J 7 bases; bases outside gene matches: 7. CDR1 is GTSNPN, CDR2 SVGIG, per germline (reference sequence). This chain's CDR3 is CAWSPGQVYQPQHF. The CDR3 nucleotides are TGTGCCTGGAGTCCGGGACAGGTCTACCAGCCCCAGCATTTT. The complete variable domain, with remaining parts taken from reference TRBV30 and TRBJ1-5, reads SQTIHQWPATLVQPVGSPLSLECTVEGTSNPNLYWYRQAAGRGLQLLFYSVGIGQISSEVPQNLSASRPQDRQFILSSKKLLLSDSGFYLCAWSPGQVYQPQHFGDGTRLSIL.

The chain has TRBV6-6 and TRBJ1-4, with TRBD1 matching 10 bases. The CDR3 is 18 amino acids. The ends lost 5 bases at V and 2 bases at J; junction bases unmatched: 11. CDR1 and CDR2 from the germline V gene are MNHNY and SVGAGI (reference sequence). In DNA form, the CDR3 reads TGTGCCAGCAGTCGGACAGGGGGATGGGGTAGGACTAATGAAAAACTGTTTTTT. Translated: CASSRTGGWGRTNEKLFF.

The chain carries TRBV19 and TRBJ1-4, with unresolved D. Germline loops: CDR1 LNHDA, CDR2 SQIVND (reference sequence). The CDR3 totals 15 residues. Trimming cost V 3 bases and J 0 bases, with 8 bases left between them. This CDR3 is CASSINSATNEKLFF. The CDR3 DNA is TGTGCCAGTAGTATCAACTCGGCAACTAATGAAAAACTGTTTTTT.

In this sample, this clone turned up once. V usage is TRBV13 and J usage is TRBJ2-7; D not resolved. Germline CDR1 PRHDT, CDR2 FYEKMQ (reference sequence). V lost 5 bases to trimming and J lost 0 bases, with 14 bases between them. The CDR3 extends over 15 amino acids. For the CDR3, the DNA is TGTGCCAGCAGCCCTCGGACGAGGAGCTCCTACGAGCAGTACTTC. The encoded protein is CASSPRTRSSYEQYF.

The chain is built from TRBV30 and TRBJ1-2; 9 nucleotides agree with TRBD1. This CDR3 contains 11 residues. The J segment lost 6 bases and the V segment lost 5 bases, leaving 1 base of the junction unmatched. Germline CDR1 is GTSNPN and CDR2 is SVGIG (reference sequence). The CDR3 loop reads CAWGQGHGYTF. The CDR3 bases are TGTGCCTGGGGACAGGGGCATGGCTACACCTTC. Full variable domain (missing parts from reference TRBV30 and TRBJ1-2): SQTIHQWPATLVQPVGSPLSLECTVEGTSNPNLYWYRQAAGRGLQLLFYSVGIGQISSEVPQNLSASRPQDRQFILSSKKLLLSDSGFYLCAWGQGHGYTFGSGTRLTVV.

This clone was found once. This chain connects TRBV27 to TRBJ2-1, with 7 bases fitting TRBD2. Per the germline V gene, CDR1 is MNHEY and CDR2 is SMNVEV (reference sequence). After removal of 5 bases from V and 4 bases from J, the junction contained 11 bases not matched to a gene. The CDR3 has 16 amino acids. In DNA, the CDR3 is TGTGCCAGCAGTCCGTCCCGACTAGCTAGGTACAATGAGCAGTTCTTC. Amino acids: CASSPSRLARYNEQFF.